The 9 T cell receptor beta chains below were found in one sample sequenced in a study of blood T cell repertoires in COVID-19. Some clones are missing from TCRdb's copy, which holds only in-frame ones; the method was immunoSEQ multiplex PCR. The sample consists of roughly 520,000 clones, around 87% of them appearing once. The specimen was PBMCs or T cells enriched from blood (not recorded which). The receptors were gathered from a woman aged 35 to 49 who had recovered from COVID-19.

The chain is built from TRBV3-1 (or the pseudogene TRBV3-2) and TRBJ2-1; 9 bases are a match to TRBD2. V trimming: 4 bases; J trimming: 2 bases; junction bases outside the gene matches: 3. Germline V gene data show CDR1 as LGHDT and CDR2 as YNNKEL (reference sequence). There are 15 residues in the CDR3. The CDR3 loop is CASSLSGRTYNEQFF. Written as DNA, the CDR3 is TGTGCCAGCAGCCTTAGCGGGAGAACCTACAATGAGCAGTTCTTC.

As DNA, the CDR3 is TGTGCCAGCAGCTTAGTTTCGGCCAGGGCAATTGAAGCTTTCTTT. Residues: CASSLVSARAIEAFF. The V call is TRBV7-9, the J call TRBJ1-1; D perhaps matches TRBD1 (5 bases). There are 15 residues in the CDR3. The germline CDR1 and CDR2 sequences are SEHNR and FQNEAQ (reference sequence). V gave up 1 base and J gave up 7 bases, with 16 bases separating them.

The chain has TRBV11-2 and TRBJ2-5; a possible D gene is TRBD2 (5 bases). This CDR3 spans 16 amino acids. Looked up from germline, CDR1 is SGHAT and CDR2 is FQNNGV. V dropped 1 base and J dropped 2 bases, with 14 bases sitting between them. The CDR3 is CASSLGVGRVQETQYF. In DNA form, the CDR3 reads TGTGCCAGCAGCTTAGGGGTAGGGAGAGTTCAAGAGACCCAGTACTTC.

The genes are TRBV30 and TRBJ2-6; 7 bases are shared with TRBD1. From germline, CDR1 is GTSNPN and CDR2 SVGIG (reference sequence). The V and J ends lost 7 bases and 1 base, in that order; junction bases with no gene match: 10. This CDR3 region has 16 residues. The CDR3 loop reads CALTGIGTSGANVLTF. CDR3 DNA sequence: TGTGCCTTGACAGGGATAGGAACTTCTGGGGCCAACGTCCTGACTTTC.

The V call is TRBV18, the J call TRBJ2-2, with D possibly matching TRBD2 (5 bases). This CDR3 has 14 residues. The ends were cut back, 3 bases at V and 5 bases at J, with 10 bases in the middle. The germline V gene has CDR1 KGHSH and CDR2 LQKENI. CDR3 in amino acids: CASSPMRVTGELFF. DNA for the CDR3: TGTGCCAGCTCACCGATGAGGGTAACCGGGGAGCTGTTTTTT.

This chain connects TRBV5-8 to TRBJ2-1; TRBD2 is a possible D gene (6 bases). Germline CDR1 is SGHTS and CDR2 is YDEGEE. The CDR3 has 15 residues. With 0 bases removed from V and 4 bases from J, the gap between germline ends came to 11 bases. The CDR3 DNA reads TGTGCCAGCAGCTTGGGGGGGACTTCATACAATGAGCAGTTCTTC. It encodes CASSLGGTSYNEQFF.

The gene calls are TRBV6-1 and TRBJ2-3, with TRBD2 matching over 9 bases. Trimming cost V 4 bases and J 3 bases; bases outside gene matches: 11. Germline CDR1 MNHNS, CDR2 SASEGT. The CDR3 sequence is 17 residues long. CDR3 in DNA: TGTGCCAGCAGTGCTCACGGTAGAGCGGGAGGAACAGATACGCAGTATTTT. This sequence encodes CASSAHGRAGGTDTQYF.

The rearrangement uses TRBV6-5 and TRBJ1-5; unclear D gene. The germline V gene has CDR1 MNHEY and CDR2 SVGAGI. The CDR3 spans 13 residues. V was clipped by 6 bases and J by 7 bases, with 13 bases between them. CDR3 sequence reads: CASREAIWQPQHF. CDR3 nucleotides: TGTGCCAGCAGAGAGGCCATCTGGCAGCCCCAGCATTTT.

This clone showed up just once. The genes are TRBV7-2 and TRBJ1-2; 8 bases are shared with TRBD1. The CDR3 sequence is 14 residues long. CDR1 is SGHTA, CDR2 FQGNSA, per germline. Germline trimming cut 4 bases from V and 2 bases from J; bases unmatched to any gene: 3. The DNA for the CDR3 is TGTGCCAGCAGCTCCAGGACAGGGAACTATGGCTACACCTTC. Translating it yields CASSSRTGNYGYTF. The entire variable domain, with the rest obtained from reference TRBV7-2 and TRBJ1-2, is as follows: GAGVSQSPSNKVTEKGKDVELRCDPISGHTALYWYRQSLGQGLEFLIYFQGNSAPDKSGLPSDRFSAERTGGSVSTLTIQRTQQEDSAVYLCASSSRTGNYGYTFGSGTRLTVV.